This T cell receptor (beta chain) emerged from a study of CD8+ T cells in alopecia areata. Germline CDR1 and CDR2: SEHNR and FQNEAQ (reference sequence). Germline trimming cut 5 bases from V and 2 bases from J; bases unmatched to any gene: 6. The CDR3 is 15 residues long. The study, taken as a whole, reports: Lesional scalp exceeded normal scalp in clonality, especially in alopecia totalis/universalis.

On this clone: Its target is unknown.

CD4+ and CD8+ T cells were sorted from PBMCs stained for CD3, CD4 and CD8. cDNA reverse transcribed from extracted RNA served as the sequencing template. The repertoire was sequenced with immunoSEQ multiplex PCR; TCRdb's copy has only in-frame clones and lacks some. The sample has about 150,000 clones; less than 65% are singletons. The source is a human donor in good health. The sequenced sample consisted of CD8+ T cells sorted from blood. The gene calls are TRBV7-9 and TRBJ2-1; 7 nucleotides match TRBD1. The chain's CDR3 is CASSPPDRPYNEQFF. Written as DNA, the CDR3 is TGTGCCAGCAGCCCTCCGGACAGGCCCTACAATGAGCAGTTCTTC.